This T cell receptor beta chain was sequenced in a study of shared clonotypes between healthy human individuals (dated by TCRdb to about 2020). In the study overall: Two women and a few men aged 18 to 49 years were included in the cohort. For each donor, CD4 naive and CD4 memory were each given three plates, CD8 naive was given two plates, and CD8 memory was given one plate. To increase sequencing depth and limit assay-specific biases, different laboratories used diverse techniques to prepare libraries and sequence TCR repertoires. The study deeply sequenced blood TCR repertoires of five healthy adults to estimate repertoire size and the extent of clonotype sharing between individuals. Leukapheresis yielded between about 0.85 and 9 billion PBMCs per donor. What the research found in general, with its limitations: Larger estimated clonotype richness was generally found for naive subsets than for memory subsets. Based on pairwise subsampling, the degree of clonotype sharing among donors was expected to be affected by sequencing depth. Only blood was sampled, and tissue TCR repertoires likely differ from those in blood. Even with the large sequencing depth, rarefaction of the sorted-subset datasets indicated that sequencing was incomplete. Compared with non-shared clonotypes, the clonotypes found in all four sorted-subset donors had higher generation probabilities. When a handful of donors were compared, the shared fraction of clonotypes was around 5% for naive CD4, less than 4% for naive CD8, 2% to 2.5% for memory CD4, and around 0.37% for memory CD8. Because the study included only a small number of donors, the genetic and exposure-history diversity represented was limited.

From a lookup of the germline V gene (reference sequence), CDR1 and CDR2 are MNHEY and SMNVEV. The CDR3, from cysteine to phenylalanine, totals 16 residues. Of all the DNA, just the CDR3 is kept, 48 bases in frame from base 1. Trimming at the junction amounts to 2 bases on V and 1 base on J, and the germline ends lie 12 bases apart. Using the deep immunoSEQ assay, multiplex PCR amplified TCR CDR3 regions from genomic DNA. For each cell subset, the extracted genomic DNA was distributed evenly across all wells of several immunoSEQ 96-well plates, and each plate served as one replicate. For sorted subsets, 200 to 250 ng of genomic DNA, equivalent to roughly 33,000 T cell genomes, went into each replicate PCR. Purified libraries were quantified with a Qubit 3.0 fluorometer, sized on a Bioanalyzer 2100, and re-quantified with the KAPA Library Quantification kit. Every immunoSEQ 96-well plate was sequenced on a dedicated single-read 150-cycle Illumina NextSeq 550 flow cell. In the authors' own workflow: Because only junctional sequences without quality scores were contained in the immunoSEQ output, filtering matching that applied to full-length reads could not be performed. To assign V/J genes and CDR3, sequences were annotated against IMGT germline references using PyIR, a Python wrapper for IgBLAST v1.9. Reads were filtered out if the reads had weak V/J assignments (E-value above 1e-6), no CDR3, stop codons, out-of-frame junctions, or ambiguous translated residues. A V3J clonotype was defined by an identical inferred V gene, J gene, and CDR3 amino acid sequence. Percentage overlap between repertoires was computed as shared unique clonotypes divided by the size of the smaller repertoire. RTK rarefaction, the Chao1 estimator, and Recon v2.1 estimates of unobserved clonotypes were used to assess repertoire richness. Generation probabilities for all TCRbeta clonotypes obtained by the gDNA method from several donors were computed using OLGA. Imported from immuneACCESS, the table was reduced by TCRdb to in-frame sequences with V and J called. These copies leave out some clones; in studies compared against another copy, an unresolved V gene accounts for under half, and the cause of the remainder is not known. V and J calls and clone size are given by that table; D and trimming were obtained from the DNA. The sample includes 2 million to 2.5 million clones, with 85% to 95% observed a single time. The top ten constitute more than 0.95% of the sample.

CD8 naive samples were CD45RO-negative cells positively selected for CCR7, giving a CD45RA+CCR7+ population that excluded TemRA cells. Donors were healthy HIV-negative adults with no recently reported acute infections or vaccinations. All donors were Caucasian adults living in Nashville, Tennessee, USA. Blood was collected by leukapheresis, and PBMCs were isolated by Ficoll-Histopaque density gradient centrifugation and then cryopreserved in liquid nitrogen vapor phase. Purity and quantity of every magnetically sorted T cell population were checked by analytical flow cytometry. Genomic DNA was isolated from each sorted fraction and quantified by UV absorbance on a Nanodrop 2000c. With regard to this clone: This receptor's antigen is unknown. No per-base quality is available; no much larger clone lies one base away.

The V and J segments used are TRBV27 and TRBJ2-1, with the D gene possibly TRBD1 or TRBD2, each one fitting 6 bases. The sequencing sample was made of naive CD8+ T cells sorted from blood. The sample's cell subset or site label, decoded: CD45RA+CCR7+. The source is a man between 18 and 35 years old in good health. In nucleotides, the sequence is TGTGCCAGCAGTTTAGGGGGGCCGGTATCCTACAATGAGCAGTTCTTC. Its amino acids are CASSLGGPVSYNEQFF.